The next 2 T cell receptor beta chains were all read from a single sample in a study of regulatory T cells in long-lasting Graves disease. The time point: persistent/refractory GD, antithyroid drugs over 5 years with positive TRAb. RNA extracted from PBMCs served as the sequencing template. Researchers made TCR beta libraries by using iRepertoire HTBI primers and running Arm-PCR on CDR3 regions. TCRdb itself ran the multiplex PCR reads through MiXCR, one entry per CDR3 protein. Of approximately 350,000 distinct CDR3 sequences listed, about 23% are singletons. Sequenced material: peripheral blood mononuclear cells (PBMCs), taken when the disease was refractory, from a patient treated with antithyroid drugs. The receptors here all came from a woman between 40 and 55 years old with Graves disease.

V is TRBV6-5 and J is TRBJ2-5; either TRBD1 or TRBD2 may supply D (5 bases each). The CDR3 is 16 amino acids. Germline assignment: CDR1 MNHEY and CDR2 SVGAGI. V lost 0 bases and J lost 5, with 16 bases in between. CDR3 bases: TGTGCCAGCAGTTACTCTCGGGGCAGCCTCTCGGAGACCCAGTACTTC. Translating gives CASSYSRGSLSETQYF.

This clonotype was observed a handful of times. This chain joins TRBV5-1 and TRBJ2-6; tentative D call: TRBD1 (5 bases). Germline V gene data show CDR1 as SGHRS and CDR2 as YFSETQ. The CDR3 contains 16 residues. V lost 4 bases, J lost 2 bases, and 13 bases lay in between. The DNA for the CDR3 is TGCGCCAGCAGCCTAGTTGTAGGGGCTGGGGCCAACGTCCTGACTTTC. This translates into CASSLVVGAGANVLTF.